One TCR beta chain is described in this entry. Its antigen is not identified. The data were obtained in a study of shared clonotypes between healthy human individuals. Regarding the study as a whole: Clonotype sharing among donors likely depends on sequencing depth. Represented diversity (both genetic and exposure-history) was limited by the small number of donors.

Sorted-subset replicate PCRs used roughly 210 ng of genomic DNA. This amount corresponded to 25,000 to 30,000 T cell genomes. Here immunoSEQ multiplex PCR was the method, and the copy in TCRdb shows in-frame clones only, minus some. The sample records around 2,000,000 clones, under 95% being singletons. Germline CDR1 reads SGHDT; CDR2 reads YYEEEE. This CDR3 is 14 amino acids long. V lost 4 bases, J lost 7 bases, and 11 bases stayed unmatched. CD45RO-negative, CCR7-positively selected cells formed the naive CD8 fraction, excluding terminally differentiated effector memory CD45RA+ cells. There were only Caucasian adults among the donors, and all lived in Nashville, Tennessee.

Sequencing was carried out using naive CD8+ T cells from PBMCs. The V call is TRBV5-6, the J call TRBJ2-7, with TRBD2 identical over 7 bases. The sequence came from a man aged 18 to 30 in good health. Some clones in this sample may be carry-over from other donors' samples. The CDR3 DNA reads as TGTGCCAGCAGCCTCGGGACTAACCACCTGGAGCAGTACTTC. Its protein product is CASSLGTNHLEQYF. The variable domain in full, completed from reference TRBV5-6 and TRBJ2-7, reads DAGVTQSPTHLIKTRGQQVTLRCSPKSGHDTVSWYQQALGQGPQFIFQYYEEEERQRGNFPDRFSGHQFPNYSSELNVNALLLGDSALYLCASSLGTNHLEQYFGPGTRLTVT.